Listed below are T cell receptor beta chains from one sample, sequenced in a study of early T cells in non-severe SARS-CoV-2 infection. In TCRdb, the 5' RACE reads were re-called with MiXCR into one record per CDR3 protein. The table lists 35,000 to 45,000 distinct CDR3 sequences, about 6% of them singletons. Specimen: whole blood, collected at baseline. The receptor source for this set is an adult who was a healthcare worker with PCR-confirmed SARS-CoV-2 infection or an uninfected control (not recorded which). Each CDR3 is given with its conserved first and last residue. A D gene is named only where the DNA matches it firmly. Only some rows state a clone size, as once, few, many or a class for expanded clones.

j_gene | v_gene | abundance | d_gene | CDR3nt | CDR3aa
TRBJ1-5 | TRBV7-9 | few | NA | TGTGCCAGCAGCTCCAAGAATAGCAATCAGCCCCAGCATTTT | CASSSKNSNQPQHF
TRBJ2-2 | TRBV3-1 | many | NA | TGTGCCAGCAGCGAGGCTTCTTTCACCGGGGAGCTGTTTTTT | CASSEASFTGELFF
TRBJ2-1 | TRBV20-1 | many | NA | TGCAGTGCTAGACACTCCTACAATGAGCAGTTCTTC | CSARHSYNEQFF
TRBJ2-3 | TRBV20-1 | few | NA | TGCAGTGCTAGATTGCGGCAGGGCGGCACAGATACGCAGTATTTT | CSARLRQGGTDTQYF
TRBJ2-3 | TRBV19 | NA | TRBD2 | TGTGCCAGTAGTATTGGACTAGCGGAGAGCACAGATACGCAGTATTTT | CASSIGLAESTDTQYF
TRBJ2-7 | TRBV7-6 | many | NA | TGTGCCAGCAGCTTAAGCTACGAGCAGTACTTC | CASSLSYEQYF
TRBJ1-1 | TRBV12-3/TRBV12-4 | few | NA | TGTGCCAGCAGTCACTTAGGGGGCACTGAAGCTTTCTTT | CASSHLGGTEAFF
TRBJ2-7 | TRBV2 | NA | NA | TGTGCCAGCAGTGAGACCGGGCCCTTATACGAGCAGTACTTC | CASSETGPLYEQYF
TRBJ1-5 | TRBV24-1 | many | NA | TGTGCCACCAGTGAAAGCAATCAGCCCCAGCATTTT | CATSESNQPQHF
TRBJ1-4 | TRBV5-1 | few | NA | TGCGCCAGCAGCTGGAACAGCGCAGGGGCGGCTGAAAAACTGTTTTTT | CASSWNSAGAAEKLFF
TRBJ2-7 | TRBV7-2 | many | NA | TGTGCCAGCAGCCCAAGGGGGGAATCCTCCTACGAGCAGTACTTC | CASSPRGESSYEQYF
TRBJ1-2 | TRBV29-1 | few | NA | TGCAGCGTTGGGGGACTTCTAGGAGATGGCTACACCTTC | CSVGGLLGDGYTF
TRBJ1-5 | TRBV13 | many | NA | TGTGCCAGCAGCGCCAGCTCCGGTAACTATAGCAATCAGCCCCAGCATTTT | CASSASSGNYSNQPQHF
TRBJ1-6 | TRBV28 | NA | NA | TGTGCCAGCACCCCGGGTTTGGGCTTGAATTCACCCCTCCACTTT | CASTPGLGLNSPLHF
TRBJ2-7 | TRBV12-3/TRBV12-4 | many | TRBD2 | TGTGCCAGCAGTAGACATAGGGACTATTACTACGAGCAGTACTTC | CASSRHRDYYYEQYF
TRBJ2-6 | TRBV2 | few | NA | TGTGCCAGCAGCGCCACAGGGTCTGGGGCCAACGTCCTGACTTTC | CASSATGSGANVLTF
TRBJ2-1 | TRBV30 | many | NA | TGTGCCTGGACAGTTCAACCCTACAATGAGCAGTTCTTC | CAWTVQPYNEQFF
TRBJ1-1 | TRBV18 | many | NA | TGTGCCAGCTCACTTCGGACAGCTCTGAACACTGAAGCTTTCTTT | CASSLRTALNTEAFF
TRBJ2-1 | TRBV15 | few | NA | TGTGCCACCACTCTTCCGGGACAAAAAATTCAGTTCTTC | CATTLPGQKIQFF
TRBJ2-1 | TRBV5-4 | many | NA | TGTGCCAGCAGCCAAGGCGGCTTCGTTCATGAGCAGTTCTTC | CASSQGGFVHEQFF
TRBJ2-1 | TRBV30 | few | NA | TGTGCCTGGAGTTCTAGCTCCTACAATGAGCAGTTCTTC | CAWSSSSYNEQFF
TRBJ1-6 | TRBV7-9 | medium-sized | NA | TGTGCCAGCAGCTTAGCGGATACAAGTAATTCACCCCTCCACTTT | CASSLADTSNSPLHF
TRBJ2-6 | TRBV6-1 | many | NA | TGTGCCAGCAGTGACCAGGGACTGGTGGCCAACGTCCTGACTTTC | CASSDQGLVANVLTF
TRBJ2-5 | TRBV12-5 | many | NA | TGTGCTAGTGGTTTGGGAGGACGGACGCACCAAGAGACCCAGTACTTC | CASGLGGRTHQETQYF
TRBJ1-1 | TRBV3-1 | many | NA | TGTGCCAGCAGCCAGGGGAGGACTGAAGCTTTCTTT | CASSQGRTEAFF
TRBJ2-7 | TRBV6-6 | many | NA | TGTGCCAGCAGTTACACGGGACCTACCTACGAGCAGTACTTC | CASSYTGPTYEQYF
TRBJ2-5 | TRBV7-9 | NA | NA | TGTGCCAACAGCCTCCGAGGCGGGGGCCTCCAAGAGACCCAGTACTTC | CANSLRGGGLQETQYF
TRBJ1-1 | TRBV20-1 | few | NA | TGCAGTGCTAGCACAAGCATGAACACTGAAGCTTTCTTT | CSASTSMNTEAFF
TRBJ2-6 | TRBV7-8 | many | NA | TGTGCCAGCAGCTTAGTCTGGTCTGGGGCCAACGTCCTGACTTTC | CASSLVWSGANVLTF
TRBJ2-7 | TRBV7-9 | NA | TRBD1 | TGTGCCAGCAGCTCCACCCGTTGGACAGGGCAGCAGTACTTC | CASSSTRWTGQQYF
TRBJ2-3 | TRBV30 | NA | NA | TGTGCCTGGAGTGTAGGGACGCGCACAGATACGCAGTATTTT | CAWSVGTRTDTQYF
TRBJ2-7 | TRBV18 | few | TRBD1 | TGTGCCAGCTCACCACCCGGCAGGGGGCGTGAGCAGTACTTC | CASSPPGRGREQYF
TRBJ2-3 | TRBV6-2/TRBV6-3 | NA | NA | TGTGCCAGCACCGGGCCCGGCGGTGGAAGGGATACGCAGTATTTT | CASTGPGGGRDTQYF
TRBJ2-7 | TRBV29-1 | few | NA | TGCAGCGTTGCGCCAGACCGCTACGAGCAGTACTTC | CSVAPDRYEQYF
TRBJ1-2 | TRBV11-2 | many | NA | TGTGCCAGCAGCTTATCAGTCCGGGCCGACTATGGCTACACCTTC | CASSLSVRADYGYTF
TRBJ1-3 | TRBV3-1 | few | NA | TGTGCCAGCAGCCAAAAAGGGGCAGGAAACACCATATATTTT | CASSQKGAGNTIYF
TRBJ1-5 | TRBV4-3 | NA | NA | TGCGCCAGCAGCCAAGATCTGGCCTATCAGCCCCAGCATTTT | CASSQDLAYQPQHF
TRBJ2-3 | TRBV6-6 | few | NA | TGTGCCAGCAGTTACTCGGTCGCAGGCGTGGGAGATACGCAGTATTTT | CASSYSVAGVGDTQYF
TRBJ2-4 | TRBV30 | few | TRBD1 | TGTGCCTGGAGTCAGACAGGGGGCGCGTGGTACTTC | CAWSQTGGAWYF
TRBJ2-7 | TRBV5-1 | NA | TRBD1 | TGCGCCAGCAGACAGGGGCCCGAGCAGTACTTC | CASRQGPEQYF
TRBJ2-5 | TRBV7-7 | few | NA | TGTGCCAGCAGTTACAGGGCTTCGTATGGAGAGACCCAGTACTTC | CASSYRASYGETQYF
TRBJ2-7 | TRBV30 | many | TRBD1 | TGTGCCTGGAGGGGGACAGGGCCCTACGAGCAGTACTTC | CAWRGTGPYEQYF
TRBJ1-3 | TRBV4-1 | few | NA | TGCGCCAGCAGCCAAGTCTCTGGAAACACCATATATTTT | CASSQVSGNTIYF
TRBJ2-3 | TRBV5-4 | NA | TRBD1 | TGTGCCAGCAGCCTTGCGGGACAGGGGGCAGATACGCAGTATTTT | CASSLAGQGADTQYF
TRBJ1-2 | TRBV7-9 | many | NA | TGTGCCAGCAGCTTCGCCGGGGACGGCTATGGCTACACCTTC | CASSFAGDGYGYTF
TRBJ2-3 | TRBV5-1 | many | TRBD1 | TGCGCCAGCAGCTTCCGGACAGGGGGCACAGATACGCAGTATTTT | CASSFRTGGTDTQYF